These 17 T cell receptor beta chains originate from one sample sequenced in a study of cytomegalovirus exposure and HLA in healthy donors. In the PCR, 60 Vbeta and 13 Jbeta primers were used. Profiled with immunoSEQ multiplex PCR; TCRdb holds only in-frame clones, not every one. The data contain under 150,000 clones, 75% to 85% of them singletons. The sequencing sample was made of PBMCs. Receptor source: a woman aged 40 to 55 in good health and CMV-seronegative.

This chain joins TRBV4-1 and TRBJ1-2; a possible D gene is TRBD1 (5 bases). The CDR3 is 14 residues long. V lost 1 base and J 7 bases, leaving 13 bases between the germline ends. CDR1 is MGHRA and CDR2 is YSYEKL in the germline V gene. CDR3 in DNA: TGCGCCAGCAGCCAAGCTACGACAGTTTTTGGCTACACCTTC. Its protein is CASSQATTVFGYTF.

The chain couples TRBV6-5 to TRBJ2-3; 7 bases are shared with TRBD2. Germline values: CDR1 MNHEY, CDR2 SVGAGI. There are 14 residues in the CDR3. V shed 8 bases and J 2 bases; nucleotides not matched to a gene: 7. The CDR3 DNA follows: TGTGCCAGCGGCACCAGCGGGACCACAGATACGCAGTATTTT. Translating gives CASGTSGTTDTQYF.

The chain uses TRBV5-6 and TRBJ2-6, with TRBD2 as a possible D gene (5 bases). There are 15 residues in the CDR3. Trimming cost V 4 bases and J 2 bases, with 10 bases left between them. CDR1 SGHDT and CDR2 YYEEEE come from the germline V gene. The CDR3 DNA reads as TGTGCCAGCAGCAGCGCCGGGGCTGGGGCCAACGTCCTGACTTTC. Translation: CASSSAGAGANVLTF.

The rearrangement joins TRBV5-4 to TRBJ2-5; 9 nucleotides line up with TRBD2. CDR1 SGHNT and CDR2 YYREEE come from the germline V gene (reference sequence). The V segment lost 0 bases and the J segment 7 bases; nucleotides outside the gene matches: 13. The CDR3 runs to 17 residues. The CDR3 bases are TGTGCCAGCAGCTTGGATTTTCAGCGGGAGGAGGATGTGACCCAGTACTTC. This codes for CASSLDFQREEDVTQYF.

V is TRBV9 and J is TRBJ2-3; possibly TRBD2 for D (5 bases). Looked up from germline, CDR1 is SGDLS and CDR2 is YYNGEE. The V and J ends lost 0 bases and 2 bases respectively, with 13 bases between them. CDR3 length: 16 residues. The CDR3 region is CASSVGTSGDTDTQYF. The CDR3 bases are TGTGCCAGCAGCGTAGGAACCAGCGGTGACACAGATACGCAGTATTTT.

V gene TRBV28 combines with J gene TRBJ1-3, with D maybe TRBD1 (6 bases). This CDR3 spans 17 amino acids. The germline V gene encodes CDR1 MDHEN and CDR2 SYDVKM. The germline V and J ends were trimmed by 7 bases and 4 bases, with 23 bases remaining between them. The CDR3 spells CASNAGQPIGLGNTIYF. The CDR3 DNA follows: TGTGCCAGCAACGCCGGACAGCCGATCGGCCTCGGAAACACCATATATTTT.

This clone was seen a handful of times. V and J are TRBV9 and TRBJ1-6, with a tentative D call TRBD1 (6 bases). In germline, CDR1 is SGDLS, CDR2 YYNGEE. V lost 0 bases, J lost 6 bases, and 10 bases lay in between. The CDR3 contains 15 residues. The CDR3, as DNA: TGTGCCAGCAGCGTAGGGACAGTCCGTAATTCACCCCTCCACTTT. Protein: CASSVGTVRNSPLHF.

This sequence joins TRBV4-1 and TRBJ1-1, with D perhaps matching TRBD1 (5 bases). Per the germline V gene, CDR1 is MGHRA and CDR2 is YSYEKL. CDR3 length: 16 amino acids. V was trimmed by 1 base and J by 3 bases, leaving 15 bases between them. The CDR3 sequence: CASSQGGEGADTEAFF. Written as DNA, the CDR3 is TGCGCCAGCAGCCAAGGGGGGGAGGGAGCCGACACTGAAGCTTTCTTT.

The chain is built from TRBV5-1 and TRBJ2-2, with no clear D. CDR1 and CDR2 (germline): SGHRS, YFSETQ. The V end was cut by 7 bases, the J end by 4 bases, with 14 bases between. This CDR3 is 14 amino acids long. CDR3 region: CASSRSTGTGELFF. DNA for the CDR3: TGCGCCAGCTCAAGATCCACGGGCACCGGGGAGCTGTTTTTT. Full variable domain (outside the CDR3, taken from reference TRBV5-1 and TRBJ2-2): KAGVTQTPRYLIKTRGQQVTLSCSPISGHRSVSWYQQTPGQGLQFLFEYFSETQRNKGNFPGRFSGRQFSNSRSEMNVSTLELGDSALYLCASSRSTGTGELFFGEGSRLTVL.

The chain is built from TRBV7-9 and TRBJ1-4, with 8 nucleotides matching TRBD1. The ends lost 2 bases at V and 2 bases at J; junction bases unmatched: 7. The CDR3 consists of 17 residues. The germline V gene encodes CDR1 SEHNR and CDR2 FQNEAQ (reference sequence). CDR3 DNA: TGTGCCAGCAGCTTAATCCTTTCAGGGGGCACTAATGAAAAACTGTTTTTT. Protein sequence: CASSLILSGGTNEKLFF.

This clone was counted once. The chain is built from TRBV19 and TRBJ2-5; 12 bases fit TRBD2. The junction had 2 bases not matched to a gene; V was cut back by 4 bases and J by 5 bases. The CDR3 runs to 14 residues. Per the germline V gene, CDR1 is LNHDA and CDR2 is SQIVND (reference sequence). DNA of the CDR3: TGTGCCAGTAGTAGGACTAGCGGGACGGAGACCCAGTACTTC. Translation: CASSRTSGTETQYF. The full variable domain, with the rest looked up from reference TRBV19 and TRBJ2-5, is DGGITQSPKYLFRKEGQNVTLSCEQNLNHDAMYWYRQDPGQGLRLIYYSQIVNDFQKGDIAEGYSVSREKKESFPLTVTSAQKNPTAFYLCASSRTSGTETQYFGPGTRLLVL.

The chain carries TRBV2 and TRBJ2-7, with D possibly matching TRBD2 (5 bases). Germline loops: CDR1 SNHLY, CDR2 FYNNEI. Deletions cut 9 bases from V and 3 bases from J, with 18 bases between. The CDR3 is 14 residues long. Written as DNA, the CDR3 is TGTGCCAGTACAAGAAGCAACGGACTCTACGAGCAGTACTTC. It encodes CASTRSNGLYEQYF.

The rearrangement uses TRBV2 and TRBJ1-3; no firm D call. Trimming removed 2 bases at V and 0 bases at J, with 11 bases between. CDR1 is SNHLY, CDR2 FYNNEI, per germline. The CDR3 extends over 16 amino acids. The CDR3 spells CASSEREFGSGNTIYF. Written as DNA, the CDR3 is TGTGCCAGCAGTGAACGGGAGTTTGGCTCTGGAAACACCATATATTTT.

The chain is built from TRBV18 and TRBJ1-2; TRBD1 aligns across 7 bases. The CDR3 is 14 residues long. The germline gives CDR1 KGHSH, CDR2 LQKENI. Germline trimming cut 4 bases from V and 5 bases from J; bases unmatched to any gene: 7. The CDR3 DNA follows: TGTGCCAGCTCACATGGACAGGCTGGGTATGGCTACACCTTC. It encodes CASSHGQAGYGYTF.

The V gene is TRBV14, the J gene TRBJ1-1; D might be TRBD1 (6 bases). CDR3 length: 13 amino acids. CDR1 SGHDN and CDR2 FVKESK come from the germline V gene. Trimming pared 5 bases from V and 7 bases from J, leaving 14 bases between. The CDR3 sequence: CASSKNRAGEAFF. The CDR3 bases are TGTGCCAGCAGCAAAAACAGGGCAGGTGAAGCTTTCTTT.

This clone was seen only a few times. The chain uses TRBV10-3 and TRBJ2-6, with 10 bases lining up with TRBD2. Germline-derived CDR1 and CDR2 are ENHRY and SYGVKD. The length of the CDR3 is 17 residues. V dropped 6 bases and J dropped 1; count of bases not matched to a gene: 6. The CDR3: CAISLAGEQSGANVLTF. The CDR3 coding sequence is TGTGCCATCAGCCTAGCGGGAGAGCAGTCTGGGGCCAACGTCCTGACTTTC.

The chain couples TRBV6-6 to TRBJ1-5; D not certain. Germline V gene sequence: CDR1 MNHNY, CDR2 SVGAGI (reference sequence). V was clipped by 1 base and J by 0 bases, with 10 bases between them. This CDR3 is built from 16 residues. Here the CDR3 DNA reads TGTGCCAGCAGTTACTACAACCGTGATAGCAATCAGCCCCAGCATTTT. It encodes CASSYYNRDSNQPQHF.